Detailed here is one T cell receptor beta chain. The source of the sample is a study of OX40 agonist ivuxolimab in advanced cancers. On the study more broadly: Males comprised 82.7% of the group, whose mean age was roughly 64 years (range 23 to 79).

The V end was cut by 1 base, the J end by 3 bases, with 10 bases between. There are 15 residues in the CDR3. Per germline, CDR1 MNHNS and CDR2 SASEGT. Profiled with immunoSEQ multiplex PCR; TCRdb holds only in-frame clones, not every one. Among around 69,000 clones listed, around 88% were seen once. V gene TRBV6-1 combines with J gene TRBJ2-1, with a tentative D call TRBD2 (5 bases). This TCR came from an adult with an advanced solid tumor such as melanoma, head and neck, liver or kidney cancer. The source was CD4+ or CD8+ T cells sorted from blood, collected in a trial of the OX40 agonist ivuxolimab. As DNA, the CDR3 is TGTGCCAGCAGTGAAGGGCGCCGGGACTACAATGAGCAGTTCTTC. It translates to CASSEGRRDYNEQFF.